The 8 T cell receptor beta chains given below trace back to one sample, sequenced in a study of a mutant IDH1 vaccine in newly diagnosed glioma. Regarding time point: baseline, week 1 (first vaccination visit). Documented treatment: pre-vaccination baseline after standard-of-care therapy. Libraries were prepared by immunoSEQ multiplex PCR; TCRdb keeps only in-frame clonotypes and omits some of them. Counted here are over 75,000 clones, about 80% occurring once; the ten biggest clones make up 6% to 8%. Here the sequenced sample was PBMCs, taken from a glioma patient treated with radiotherapy, temozolomide or both. These receptors came from a man between 35 and 55 years old with glioma.

The chain has TRBV28 and TRBJ1-2; no firm D call. Germline V gene sequence: CDR1 MDHEN, CDR2 SYDVKM. This CDR3 is 12 amino acids long. Trimming shortened V by 3 bases and J by 5 bases, and 7 bases separated the two germline ends. This CDR3 is CASSFVGYGYTF. CDR3 nucleotide sequence: TGTGCCAGCAGTTTCGTAGGGTATGGCTACACCTTC.

The J gene is TRBJ1-2, the V gene TRBV6-1, with TRBD1 as a possible D gene (5 bases). The CDR3 runs to 14 residues. CDR1 and CDR2 from the germline V gene are MNHNS and SASEGT. V lost 6 bases and J lost 5, with 16 bases in between. In DNA form, the CDR3 reads TGTGCCAGCAGCACAACCTGGGGCGATTATGGCTACACCTTC. It is translated as CASSTTWGDYGYTF.

J is TRBJ2-2 and V is TRBV4-3, with a weak D call TRBD2 (5 bases). CDR3 length: 17 amino acids. The V end lost 0 bases, the J end lost 2 bases, and 13 bases lay between the germline ends. Germline values: CDR1 LGHNA, CDR2 YSLEER. CDR3 bases: TGCGCCAGCAGCCAAGATAAGCTAGCTTTCAACACCGGGGAGCTGTTTTTT. This sequence encodes CASSQDKLAFNTGELFF.

The chain joins TRBV6-6 to TRBJ2-7; TRBD1 matches at 7 bases. CDR3 size: 13 residues. Germline values: CDR1 MNHNY, CDR2 SVGAGI (reference sequence). V was clipped by 6 bases and J by 7 bases; unmatched bases: 9. The CDR3 protein is CASRRDRVSEQYF. DNA of the CDR3: TGTGCCAGCAGACGTGACAGGGTTTCGGAGCAGTACTTC.

The CDR3 nucleotides read TGTGCCAGCAGTTACTCTGGGGATCAGCCCCAGCATTTT. Translating gives CASSYSGDQPQHF. The chain recombines TRBV6-5 with TRBJ1-5; no clear D. CDR3 size: 13 residues. V lost 0 bases to trimming and J lost 5 bases, with 5 bases between them. Germline CDR1 is MNHEY and CDR2 is SVGAGI.

This sequence joins TRBV11-2 and TRBJ2-3; unclear D gene. This CDR3 comprises 14 residues. From germline, CDR1 is SGHAT and CDR2 FQNNGV. Trimming stripped 0 bases from V and 1 base from J, with 5 bases between. The CDR3 sequence: CASSLEWGTDTQYF. The CDR3 nucleotides read TGTGCCAGCAGCTTAGAGTGGGGCACAGATACGCAGTATTTT.

J is TRBJ2-2 and V is TRBV7-2; 13 bases line up with TRBD2. V lost 11 bases and J lost 7; bases outside the gene matches: 4. CDR3 length: 13 amino acids. Looked up from germline, CDR1 is SGHTA and CDR2 is FQGNSA. CDR3 loop: CACGLAGVGELFF. CDR3 in DNA: TGTGCCTGCGGACTAGCGGGGGTCGGGGAGCTGTTTTTT.

This clone came up a few times. The CDR3 DNA is TGTGCCAGCAGCAGGGACAGGGGCAATAATCAGCCCCAGCATTTT. It translates to CASSRDRGNNQPQHF. The V and J genes are TRBV7-6 and TRBJ1-5; TRBD1 aligns across 10 bases. The CDR3 loop spans 15 amino acids. Germline CDR1 and CDR2: SGHVS and FNYEAQ. Trimming took 5 bases from V and 4 from J; bases not matched to a gene: 5.